This TCR beta chain is drawn from a study of blood T cell repertoires in COVID-19. Background on the study: The United States, Italy and Spain supplied acute and convalescent COVID-19 samples. PBMCs, B-cell-depleted T cells, or T cells were the source of the cDNA or gDNA that made up the material.

In the study's own analysis: Amplifying reference gene primers gave estimates of nucleated cell counts. Sequenced by immunoSEQ multiplex PCR; TCRdb stores in-frame clones only, minus some. From that table come the V and J calls and clone size; the DNA was used to work out D and trimming. The table lists approximately 200,000 clones, approximately 85% of them singletons, with more than 2.5% in the top ten. V gave up 5 bases and J gave up 2 bases; unmatched junction bases: 1. Germline lookup yields CDR1 KGHDR and CDR2 SFDVKD. The CDR3 consists of 14 residues. This chain links TRBV24-1 with TRBJ2-2; 7 bases match TRBD1. The source is a man aged 60 to 69 with acute or convalescent COVID-19. The sample consisted of peripheral blood. The CDR3 reads CATSGTGNTGELFF. The CDR3 nucleotides are TGTGCCACCAGTGGGACAGGAAACACCGGGGAGCTGTTTTTT.